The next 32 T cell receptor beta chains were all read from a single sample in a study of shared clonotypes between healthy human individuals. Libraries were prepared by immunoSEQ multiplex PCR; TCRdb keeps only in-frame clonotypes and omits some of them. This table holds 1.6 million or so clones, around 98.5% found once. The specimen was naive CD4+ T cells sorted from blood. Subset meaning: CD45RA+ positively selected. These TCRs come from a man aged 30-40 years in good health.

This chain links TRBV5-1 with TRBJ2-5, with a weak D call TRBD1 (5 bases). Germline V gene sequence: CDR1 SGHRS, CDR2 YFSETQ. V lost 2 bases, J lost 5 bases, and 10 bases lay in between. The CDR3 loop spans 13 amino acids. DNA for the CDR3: TGCGCCAGCAGCTTTTGGGGCAGGGAGACCCAGTACTTC. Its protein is CASSFWGRETQYF.

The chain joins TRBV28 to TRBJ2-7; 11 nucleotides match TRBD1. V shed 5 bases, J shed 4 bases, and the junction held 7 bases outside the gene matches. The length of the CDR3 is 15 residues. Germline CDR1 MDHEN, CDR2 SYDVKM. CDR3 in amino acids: CASSVNRDRGYEQYF. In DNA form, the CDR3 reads TGTGCCAGCAGTGTCAACCGGGACAGGGGGTACGAGCAGTACTTC.

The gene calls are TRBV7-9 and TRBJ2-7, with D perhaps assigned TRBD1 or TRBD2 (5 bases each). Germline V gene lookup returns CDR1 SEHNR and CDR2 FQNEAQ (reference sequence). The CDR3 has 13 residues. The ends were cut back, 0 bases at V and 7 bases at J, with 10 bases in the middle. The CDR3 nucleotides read TGTGCCAGCAGCTTAGCGCCGGGGCGGGAGCAGTACTTC. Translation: CASSLAPGREQYF.

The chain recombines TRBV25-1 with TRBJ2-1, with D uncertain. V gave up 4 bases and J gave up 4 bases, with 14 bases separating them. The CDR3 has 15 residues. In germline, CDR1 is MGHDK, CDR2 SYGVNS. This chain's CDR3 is CASSALHSRYNEQFF. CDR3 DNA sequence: TGTGCCAGCAGTGCGCTGCATTCCAGATACAATGAGCAGTTCTTC.

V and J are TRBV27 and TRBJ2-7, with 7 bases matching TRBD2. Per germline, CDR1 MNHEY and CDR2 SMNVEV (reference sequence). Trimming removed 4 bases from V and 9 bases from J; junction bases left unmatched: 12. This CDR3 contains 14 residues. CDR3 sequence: CASSWAGQTGGQYF. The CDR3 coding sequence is TGTGCCAGCAGTTGGGCGGGCCAAACGGGGGGGCAGTACTTC.

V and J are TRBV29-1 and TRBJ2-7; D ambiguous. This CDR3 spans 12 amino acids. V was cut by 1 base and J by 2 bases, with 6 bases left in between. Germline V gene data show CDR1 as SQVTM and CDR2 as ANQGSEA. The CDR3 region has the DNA TGCAGCGTTGAAGGGGCTGCCTACGAGCAGTACTTC. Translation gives CSVEGAAYEQYF.

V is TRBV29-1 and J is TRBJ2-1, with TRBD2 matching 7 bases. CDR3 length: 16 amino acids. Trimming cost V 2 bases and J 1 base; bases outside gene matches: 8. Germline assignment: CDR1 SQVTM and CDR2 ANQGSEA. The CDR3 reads CSVERKVGGSYNEQFF. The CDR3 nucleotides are TGCAGCGTTGAAAGGAAAGTGGGGGGGTCCTACAATGAGCAGTTCTTC.

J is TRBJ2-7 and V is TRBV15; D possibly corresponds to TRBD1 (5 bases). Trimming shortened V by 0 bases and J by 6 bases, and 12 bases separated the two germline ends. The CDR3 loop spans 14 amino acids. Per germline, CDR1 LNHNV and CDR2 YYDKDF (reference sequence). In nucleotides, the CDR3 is TGTGCCACCAGCAGAGATCTCAGGGCCCCCGAGCAGTACTTC. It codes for CATSRDLRAPEQYF.

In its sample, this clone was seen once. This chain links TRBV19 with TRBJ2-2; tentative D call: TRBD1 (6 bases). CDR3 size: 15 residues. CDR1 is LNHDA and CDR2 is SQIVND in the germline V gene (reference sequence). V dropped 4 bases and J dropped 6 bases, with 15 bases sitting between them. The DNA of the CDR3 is TGTGCCAGTAGTAATTTCCTGGGGGCTCCCGGGGAGCTGTTTTTT. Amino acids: CASSNFLGAPGELFF.

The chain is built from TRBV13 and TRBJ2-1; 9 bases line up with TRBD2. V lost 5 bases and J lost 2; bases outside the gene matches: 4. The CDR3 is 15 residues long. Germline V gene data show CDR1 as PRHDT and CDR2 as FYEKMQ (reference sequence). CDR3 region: CASSGRLAAYNEQFF. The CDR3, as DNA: TGTGCCAGCAGCGGACGACTAGCGGCCTACAATGAGCAGTTCTTC. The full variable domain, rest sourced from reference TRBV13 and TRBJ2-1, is AAGVIQSPRHLIKEKRETATLKCYPIPRHDTVYWYQQGPGQDPQFLISFYEKMQSDKGSIPDRFSAQQFSDYHSELNMSSLELGDSALYFCASSGRLAAYNEQFFGPGTRLTVL.

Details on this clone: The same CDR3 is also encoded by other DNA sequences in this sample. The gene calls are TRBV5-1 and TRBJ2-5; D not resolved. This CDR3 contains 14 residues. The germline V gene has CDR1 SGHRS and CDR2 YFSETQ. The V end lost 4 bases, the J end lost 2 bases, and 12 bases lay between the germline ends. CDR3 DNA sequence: TGCGCCAGCAGCGCCAACCGGGCGCAAGAGACCCAGTACTTC. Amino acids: CASSANRAQETQYF. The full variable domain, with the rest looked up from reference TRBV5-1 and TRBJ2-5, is KAGVTQTPRYLIKTRGQQVTLSCSPISGHRSVSWYQQTPGQGLQFLFEYFSETQRNKGNFPGRFSGRQFSNSRSEMNVSTLELGDSALYLCASSANRAQETQYFGPGTRLLVL.

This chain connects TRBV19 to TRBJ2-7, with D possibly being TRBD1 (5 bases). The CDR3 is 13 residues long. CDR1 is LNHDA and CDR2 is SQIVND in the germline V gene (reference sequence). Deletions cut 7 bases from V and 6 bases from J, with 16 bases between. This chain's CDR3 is CASKRQGLGEQYF. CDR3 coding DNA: TGTGCCAGTAAACGGCAGGGTCTGGGCGAGCAGTACTTC.

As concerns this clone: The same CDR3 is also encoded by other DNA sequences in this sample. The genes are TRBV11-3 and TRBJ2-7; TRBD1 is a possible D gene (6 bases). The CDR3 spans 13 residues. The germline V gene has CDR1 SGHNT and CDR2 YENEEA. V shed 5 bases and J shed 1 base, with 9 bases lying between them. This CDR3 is CASSPQGSYEQYF. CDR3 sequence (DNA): TGTGCCAGCAGCCCACAGGGTTCCTACGAGCAGTACTTC. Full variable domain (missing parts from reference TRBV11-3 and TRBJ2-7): EAGVVQSPRYKIIEKKQPVAFWCNPISGHNTLYWYLQNLGQGPELLIRYENEEAVDDSQLPKDRFSAERLKGVDSTLKIQPAELGDSAVYLCASSPQGSYEQYFGPGTRLTVT.

The CDR3 DNA reads as TGCGCCAGCAGCTCCCGACTAGCCGAGTCTCTCAATGAGCAGTTCTTC. Translated, it gives CASSSRLAESLNEQFF. The rearrangement links TRBV5-1 to TRBJ2-1, with TRBD2 matching over 7 bases. Germline assignment: CDR1 SGHRS and CDR2 YFSETQ. The CDR3 loop spans 16 amino acids. The V and J ends lost 3 bases and 6 bases, in that order; junction bases with no gene match: 12.

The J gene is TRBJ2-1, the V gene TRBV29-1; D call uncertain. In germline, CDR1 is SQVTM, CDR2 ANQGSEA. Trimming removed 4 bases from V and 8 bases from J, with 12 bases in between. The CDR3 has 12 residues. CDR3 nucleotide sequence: TGCAGCGTTGCGTTCCGGATCCATGAGCAGTTCTTC. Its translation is CSVAFRIHEQFF.

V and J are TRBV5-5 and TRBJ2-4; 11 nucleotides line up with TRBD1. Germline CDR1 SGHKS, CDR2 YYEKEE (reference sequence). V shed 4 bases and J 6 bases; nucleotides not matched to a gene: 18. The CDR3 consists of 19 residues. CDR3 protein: CASSLGGWTGGVLANIQYF. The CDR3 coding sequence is TGTGCCAGCAGCCTGGGGGGCTGGACAGGGGGCGTTCTCGCAAACATTCAGTACTTC.

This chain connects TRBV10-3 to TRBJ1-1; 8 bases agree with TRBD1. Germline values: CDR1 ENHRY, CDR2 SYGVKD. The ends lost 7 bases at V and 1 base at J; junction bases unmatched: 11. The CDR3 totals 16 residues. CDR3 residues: CAITRKQGVGNTEAFF. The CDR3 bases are TGTGCCATCACGCGAAAACAGGGGGTGGGGAACACTGAAGCTTTCTTT.

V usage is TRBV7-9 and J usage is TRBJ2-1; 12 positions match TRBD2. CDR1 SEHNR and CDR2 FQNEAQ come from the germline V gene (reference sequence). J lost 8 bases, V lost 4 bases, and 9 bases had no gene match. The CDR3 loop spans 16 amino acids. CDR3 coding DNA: TGTGCCAGCAGCTCTCCGACTAGCGGGAGATCCCATGAGCAGTTCTTC. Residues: CASSSPTSGRSHEQFF.

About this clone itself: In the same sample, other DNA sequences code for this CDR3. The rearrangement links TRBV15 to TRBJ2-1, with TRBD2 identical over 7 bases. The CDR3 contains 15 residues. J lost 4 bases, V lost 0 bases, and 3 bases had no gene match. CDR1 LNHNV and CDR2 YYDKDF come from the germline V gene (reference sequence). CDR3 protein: CATSRDRGGYNEQFF. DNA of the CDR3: TGTGCCACCAGCAGAGACCGGGGAGGGTACAATGAGCAGTTCTTC.

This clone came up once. This chain's CDR3 is CAISVGQGSTYEQYF. For the CDR3, the DNA is TGTGCCATCAGTGTGGGACAGGGCTCAACCTACGAGCAGTACTTC. V is TRBV10-3 and J is TRBJ2-7, with 9 bases fitting TRBD1. The CDR3 runs 15 residues. Trimming took 4 bases from V and 2 from J; bases not matched to a gene: 6. In germline, CDR1 is ENHRY, CDR2 SYGVKD.

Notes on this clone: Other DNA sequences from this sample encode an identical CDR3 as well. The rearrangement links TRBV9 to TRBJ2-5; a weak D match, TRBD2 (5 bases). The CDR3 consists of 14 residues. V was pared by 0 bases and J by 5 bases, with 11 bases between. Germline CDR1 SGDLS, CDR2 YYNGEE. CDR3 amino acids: CASSVGGMGETQYF. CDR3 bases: TGTGCCAGCAGCGTAGGAGGGATGGGGGAGACCCAGTACTTC.

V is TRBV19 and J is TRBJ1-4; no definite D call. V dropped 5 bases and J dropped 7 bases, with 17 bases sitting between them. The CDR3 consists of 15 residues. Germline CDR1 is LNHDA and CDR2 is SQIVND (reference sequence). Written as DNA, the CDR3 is TGTGCCAGTAGTGGCCGGGCCTCAACGAGTGAAAAACTGTTTTTT. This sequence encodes CASSGRASTSEKLFF.

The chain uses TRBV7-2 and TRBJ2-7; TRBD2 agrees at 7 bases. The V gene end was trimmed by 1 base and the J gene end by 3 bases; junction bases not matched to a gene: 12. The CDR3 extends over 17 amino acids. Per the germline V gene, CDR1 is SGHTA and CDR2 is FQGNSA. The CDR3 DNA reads TGTGCCAGCAGCTTAGGGCGGGAGAGAGAGAACTTCTACGAGCAGTACTTC. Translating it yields CASSLGRERENFYEQYF.

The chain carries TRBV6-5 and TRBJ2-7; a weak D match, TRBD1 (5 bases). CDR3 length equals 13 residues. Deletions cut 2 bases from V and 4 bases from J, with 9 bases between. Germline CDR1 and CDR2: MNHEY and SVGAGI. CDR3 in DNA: TGTGCCAGCAGTTACAGGACAAATTACGAGCAGTACTTC. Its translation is CASSYRTNYEQYF.

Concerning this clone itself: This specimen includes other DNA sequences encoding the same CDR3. The CDR3 spells CASSIAGGAYEQYF. For the CDR3, the DNA is TGTGCCAGTAGTATTGCAGGGGGAGCCTACGAGCAGTACTTC. The rearrangement joins TRBV19 to TRBJ2-7, with 7 bases lining up with TRBD1. J gave up 2 bases and V 3 bases, and 4 bases lay outside the gene matches. Germline assignment: CDR1 LNHDA and CDR2 SQIVND (reference sequence). There are 14 residues in the CDR3.

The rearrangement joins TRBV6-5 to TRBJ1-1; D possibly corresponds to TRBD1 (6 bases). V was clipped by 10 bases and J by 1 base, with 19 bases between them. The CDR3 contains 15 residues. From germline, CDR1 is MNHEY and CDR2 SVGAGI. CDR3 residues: CATKQPPGQNTEAFF. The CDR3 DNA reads TGTGCCACCAAGCAGCCTCCGGGACAGAACACTGAAGCTTTCTTT.

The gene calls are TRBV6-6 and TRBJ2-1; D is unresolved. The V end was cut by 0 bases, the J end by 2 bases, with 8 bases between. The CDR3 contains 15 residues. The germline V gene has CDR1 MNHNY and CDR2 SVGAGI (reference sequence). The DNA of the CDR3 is TGTGCCAGCAGTTACTCGTCCGGAACCTACAATGAGCAGTTCTTC. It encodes CASSYSSGTYNEQFF.

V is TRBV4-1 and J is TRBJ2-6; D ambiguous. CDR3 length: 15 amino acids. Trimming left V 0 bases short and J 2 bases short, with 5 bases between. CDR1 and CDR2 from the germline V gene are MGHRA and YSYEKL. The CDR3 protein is CASSQETAGANVLTF. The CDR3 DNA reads TGCGCCAGCAGCCAAGAAACGGCTGGGGCCAACGTCCTGACTTTC.

CDR3 loop: CASSPQISTYNEQFF. CDR3 nucleotide sequence: TGTGCCAGCAGTCCCCAGATCTCAACCTACAATGAGCAGTTCTTC. V usage is TRBV6-5 and J usage is TRBJ2-1; D not certain. CDR1 and CDR2 from the germline V gene are MNHEY and SVGAGI. CDR3 size: 15 residues. Trimming shortened V by 5 bases and J by 2 bases, and 13 bases separated the two germline ends.

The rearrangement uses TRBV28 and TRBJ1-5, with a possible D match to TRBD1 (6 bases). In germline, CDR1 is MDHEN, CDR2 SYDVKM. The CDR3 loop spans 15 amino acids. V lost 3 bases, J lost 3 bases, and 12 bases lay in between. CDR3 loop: CASSFRGAINQPQHF. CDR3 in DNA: TGTGCCAGCAGTTTCCGGGGGGCTATCAATCAGCCCCAGCATTTT. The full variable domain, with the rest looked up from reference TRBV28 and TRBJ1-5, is DVKVTQSSRYLVKRTGEKVFLECVQDMDHENMFWYRQDPGLGLRLIYFSYDVKMKEKGDIPEGYSVSREKKERFSLILESASTNQTSMYLCASSFRGAINQPQHFGDGTRLSIL.

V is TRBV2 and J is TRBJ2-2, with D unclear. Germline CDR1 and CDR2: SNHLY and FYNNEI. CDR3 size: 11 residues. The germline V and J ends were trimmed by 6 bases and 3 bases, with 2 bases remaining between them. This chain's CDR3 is CASRYTGELFF. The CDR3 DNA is TGTGCCAGCAGGTACACCGGGGAGCTGTTTTTT.

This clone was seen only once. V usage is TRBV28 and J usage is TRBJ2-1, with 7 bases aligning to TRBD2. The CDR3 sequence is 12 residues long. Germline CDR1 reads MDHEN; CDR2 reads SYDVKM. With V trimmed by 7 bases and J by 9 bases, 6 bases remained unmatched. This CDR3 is CASNLWGGEQFF. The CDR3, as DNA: TGTGCCAGCAACCTCTGGGGGGGTGAGCAGTTCTTC.